The 26 T cell receptor beta chains given below trace back to one sample, sequenced in a study of patients and donors after allogeneic stem cell transplantation. MiXCR was run by TCRdb on the RT-PCR reads, yielding one entry per CDR3 protein. The sample contains about 410,000 distinct CDR3 sequences, approximately 16% of which appear only once. The sequencing input was blood, either unsorted or a sorted T cell fraction (not recorded which). The origin of the receptors is a human donor who was either an allogeneic HSCT recipient or a stem cell or donor lymphocyte infusion donor (not recorded which). It is not recorded whose cells these are; they may come from a transplant donor.

This clonotype was observed a few times. V is TRBV2 and J is TRBJ2-5, with D unclear. V gave up 2 bases and J gave up 5 bases, with 6 bases separating them. CDR1 and CDR2 from the germline V gene are SNHLY and FYNNEI. The CDR3 spans 12 residues. DNA of the CDR3: TGTGCCAGCAGTGAATGGGTGGAGACCCAGTACTTC. This sequence encodes CASSEWVETQYF.

This clonotype was counted ten times or more. The chain recombines TRBV7-3 with TRBJ2-1; 9 bases agree with TRBD1. The V gene's germline CDR1 is SGHTA and CDR2 FQGTGA. The CDR3 consists of 16 residues. V was clipped by 2 bases and J by 6 bases; unmatched bases: 8. CDR3 amino acids: CASSLSPGTGTNEQFF. In DNA form, the CDR3 reads TGTGCCAGCAGCTTATCCCCCGGGACAGGGACCAATGAGCAGTTCTTC.

This clonotype was found a few times. V is TRBV18 and J is TRBJ1-1; D unclear. Germline CDR1 reads KGHSH; CDR2 reads LQKENI. V lost 2 bases and J 0 bases, leaving 10 bases between the germline ends. This CDR3 is 15 amino acids long. CDR3 DNA sequence: TGTGCCAGCTCACCAAAGCGGCCGTTGAACACTGAAGCTTTCTTT. As protein: CASSPKRPLNTEAFF.

This clonotype was observed a few times. CDR3 sequence: CASRRFVSTDTQYF. The CDR3 DNA follows: TGCGCCAGCAGAAGATTCGTTAGCACAGATACGCAGTATTTT. The chain links TRBV5-1 to TRBJ2-3; no clear D. V lost 5 bases, J lost 0 bases, and 10 bases lay in between. From germline, CDR1 is SGHRS and CDR2 YFSETQ. This CDR3 has 14 residues. Together with reference TRBV5-1 and TRBJ2-3, the CDR3 gives the full variable domain: KAGVTQTPRYLIKTRGQQVTLSCSPISGHRSVSWYQQTPGQGLQFLFEYFSETQRNKGNFPGRFSGRQFSNSRSEMNVSTLELGDSALYLCASRRFVSTDTQYFGPGTRLTVL.

This chain links TRBV5-1 with TRBJ2-6, with TRBD2 matching 9 bases. Trimming at V came to 4 bases and at J to 1 base, leaving 9 bases not matched to a gene. CDR1 and CDR2 from the germline V gene are SGHRS and YFSETQ. The CDR3 contains 18 residues. The DNA of the CDR3 is TGCGCCAGCAGCGCCCTGACTAGCGGAGTGTCTGGGGCCAACGTCCTGACTTTC. Its translation is CASSALTSGVSGANVLTF.

This clonotype turned up a few times. The chain employs TRBV12-3 or TRBV12-4 and TRBJ2-7, with D perhaps assigned TRBD1 or TRBD2 (5 bases each). There are 15 residues in the CDR3. Between the trimmed V and J ends, which lost 5 bases and 2 bases, there was a span of 16 bases. The CDR3 reads CASSTFPGTAYEQYF. Here the CDR3 DNA reads TGTGCCAGCAGTACTTTTCCCGGGACGGCCTACGAGCAGTACTTC.

The rearrangement joins TRBV9 to TRBJ2-1; 7 positions match TRBD2. The CDR3 sequence is 12 residues long. Unmatched junction bases numbered 6, after V lost 6 bases and J lost 9 bases. CDR1 is SGDLS and CDR2 is YYNGEE in the germline V gene. CDR3 region: CASNAGEVEQFF. The CDR3 DNA reads TGTGCCAGCAACGCGGGAGAGGTTGAGCAGTTCTTC.

This clonotype was seen a handful of times. This chain connects TRBV6-6 to TRBJ1-5, with D possibly matching TRBD1 (5 bases). Trimming left V 2 bases short and J 7 bases short, with 9 bases between. This CDR3 is 13 amino acids long. The germline gives CDR1 MNHNY, CDR2 SVGAGI (reference sequence). The CDR3 sequence: CASSYGGGQPQHF. The CDR3 nucleotides are TGTGCCAGCAGTTACGGGGGAGGGCAGCCCCAGCATTTT.

This sequence joins TRBV15 and TRBJ2-3; 9 nucleotides agree with TRBD2. This CDR3 spans 16 amino acids. The J segment lost 2 bases and the V segment lost 3 bases, leaving 6 bases of the junction unmatched. Germline lookup yields CDR1 LNHNV and CDR2 YYDKDF (reference sequence). The CDR3 sequence: CATSRGSGGTTDTQYF. CDR3 bases: TGTGCCACCAGCAGGGGTAGCGGGGGAACCACAGATACGCAGTATTTT.

This rearrangement joins TRBV3-1 to TRBJ1-3; 8 nucleotides match TRBD1. V shed 3 bases and J 0 bases; nucleotides not matched to a gene: 7. Germline CDR1 reads LGHDT; CDR2 reads YNNKEL (reference sequence). This CDR3 has 17 residues. This chain's CDR3 is CASSQETGQGSGNTIYF. The CDR3 region has the DNA TGTGCCAGCAGCCAGGAAACCGGACAGGGCTCTGGAAACACCATATATTTT.

This sequence joins TRBV6-5 and TRBJ2-7, with 11 nucleotides matching TRBD1. The CDR3 contains 11 residues. The V gene end was trimmed by 6 bases and the J gene end by 11 bases; junction bases not matched to a gene: 3. CDR1 and CDR2 (germline): MNHEY, SVGAGI. The CDR3 sequence: CASSLGQGEYF. CDR3 DNA: TGTGCCAGCAGCCTGGGACAGGGGGAGTACTTC.

This chain joins TRBV6-6 and TRBJ2-7; 9 bases fit TRBD1. The CDR3 spans 12 residues. V trimming: 9 bases; J trimming: 5 bases; junction bases outside the gene matches: 5. CDR1 is MNHNY and CDR2 is SVGAGI in the germline V gene (reference sequence). The CDR3 sequence is CASGTGYHEQYF. The CDR3 nucleotides read TGTGCCAGTGGGACAGGGTACCACGAGCAGTACTTC.

The V and J genes are TRBV30 and TRBJ1-4; D not resolved. Germline CDR1 GTSNPN, CDR2 SVGIG (reference sequence). The CDR3 runs to 13 residues. V was cut by 0 bases and J by 4 bases, with 6 bases left in between. Here the CDR3 reads CAWSVRSNEKLFF. The CDR3 DNA follows: TGTGCCTGGAGTGTACGCAGTAATGAAAAACTGTTTTTT. Full variable domain (remainder filled in from reference TRBV30 and TRBJ1-4): SQTIHQWPATLVQPVGSPLSLECTVEGTSNPNLYWYRQAAGRGLQLLFYSVGIGQISSEVPQNLSASRPQDRQFILSSKKLLLSDSGFYLCAWSVRSNEKLFFGSGTQLSVL.

This clonotype was found a few times. The rearrangement uses TRBV7-8 and TRBJ1-3; no clear D. The CDR3 totals 15 residues. Trimming cost V 2 bases and J 3 bases, with 11 bases left between them. Germline V gene data show CDR1 as SGHVS and CDR2 as FQNEAQ. The CDR3 nucleotides are TGTGCCAGCAGCTTAACGGTCATGGATGGAAACACCATATATTTT. Translating it yields CASSLTVMDGNTIYF.

This clonotype was detected only a few times. This chain links TRBV24-1 with TRBJ2-5; 10 bases are shared with TRBD2. Germline V gene sequence: CDR1 KGHDR, CDR2 SFDVKD. V lost 9 bases, J lost 3 bases, and 12 bases stayed unmatched. This CDR3 has 16 amino acids. The CDR3 region has the DNA TGTGCCACCCAATCTAGCGGGAGAACGGGGAAAGAGACCCAGTACTTC. It is translated as CATQSSGRTGKETQYF.

This clonotype was observed a few times. The chain carries TRBV5-1 and TRBJ2-7, with 7 bases aligning to TRBD1. J lost 7 bases, V lost 3 bases, and 1 base had no gene match. The CDR3 covers 11 residues. Germline CDR1 SGHRS, CDR2 YFSETQ. Here the CDR3 DNA reads TGCGCCAGCAGCTCGACAGGGGAGCAGTACTTC. It encodes CASSSTGEQYF.

V gene TRBV12-3 or TRBV12-4 combines with J gene TRBJ2-3; 11 bases match TRBD2. The trim removed 7 bases at V and 5 bases at J, leaving 8 bases unmatched. The CDR3 is 15 residues long. CDR3 sequence: CASTELAGVVDTQYF. The CDR3 region has the DNA TGTGCCAGCACTGAACTAGCGGGAGTTGTAGATACGCAGTATTTT.

This clonotype was observed a few times. The V call is TRBV9, the J call TRBJ1-4; maybe TRBD1 (5 bases). There are 14 residues in the CDR3. Trimming stripped 0 bases from V and 8 bases from J, with 11 bases between. Germline CDR1 reads SGDLS; CDR2 reads YYNGEE. The CDR3 spells CASSVEGAREKLFF. CDR3 nucleotide sequence: TGTGCCAGCAGCGTAGAAGGGGCACGGGAAAAACTGTTTTTT.

The chain has TRBV12-3 or TRBV12-4 and TRBJ2-7, with D perhaps given as TRBD1 or TRBD2 (5 bases each). V shed 3 bases and J shed 5 bases, with 11 bases lying between them. This CDR3 spans 13 amino acids. The CDR3 DNA follows: TGTGCCAGCAGTTTTTCGGGGCTCAACGAGCAGTACTTC. This translates into CASSFSGLNEQYF.

This clonotype was counted at least ten times. This chain joins TRBV3-1 and TRBJ2-4; D perhaps matches TRBD1 (6 bases). V dropped 4 bases and J dropped 2 bases, with 12 bases sitting between them. The germline CDR1 and CDR2 sequences are LGHDT and YNNKEL (reference sequence). The CDR3 spans 15 residues. The CDR3 region is CASSRRQGSKNIQYF. CDR3 DNA: TGTGCCAGCAGCCGTCGTCAGGGGTCCAAAAACATTCAGTACTTC.

The sample holds a few counts of this clonotype. This chain links TRBV6-2 or TRBV6-3 with TRBJ2-7, with 9 nucleotides matching TRBD2. From germline, CDR1 is MNHEY and CDR2 SVGEGT. The CDR3 runs 13 residues. The V and J ends lost 5 bases and 7 bases, in that order; junction bases with no gene match: 6. CDR3 loop: CASSRRGGHEQYF. The CDR3 coding sequence is TGTGCCAGCAGTCGGCGGGGGGGCCATGAGCAGTACTTC.

This clonotype was seen more than once but under ten times. The chain employs TRBV30 and TRBJ2-3, with D unclear. The CDR3 contains 12 residues. Germline V gene sequence: CDR1 GTSNPN, CDR2 SVGIG (reference sequence). V was pared by 3 bases and J by 2 bases, with 6 bases between. In DNA, the CDR3 is TGTGCCTGGAGGTACTACACAGATACGCAGTATTTT. Its translation: CAWRYYTDTQYF. The whole variable domain, filled in from reference TRBV30 and TRBJ2-3, reads SQTIHQWPATLVQPVGSPLSLECTVEGTSNPNLYWYRQAAGRGLQLLFYSVGIGQISSEVPQNLSASRPQDRQFILSSKKLLLSDSGFYLCAWRYYTDTQYFGPGTRLTVL.

This clonotype was observed a handful of times. The chain couples TRBV2 to TRBJ1-2; 8 nucleotides align to TRBD1. The J segment lost 7 bases and the V segment lost 6 bases, leaving 10 bases of the junction unmatched. Germline-derived CDR1 and CDR2 are SNHLY and FYNNEI. The CDR3 is made up of 14 amino acids. CDR3 in amino acids: CASSVLGQEIGYTF. CDR3 bases: TGTGCCAGCAGCGTACTGGGACAGGAAATTGGCTACACCTTC.

CDR3 amino acids: CASGLEYTGELFF. The CDR3, as DNA: TGTGCTAGTGGTTTGGAATACACCGGGGAGCTGTTTTTT. The V call is TRBV12-5, the J call TRBJ2-2, with no clear D. Per germline, CDR1 LGHNT and CDR2 FRNRAP. This CDR3 comprises 13 residues. V dropped 1 base and J dropped 3 bases, with 3 bases sitting between them.

This clonotype has only a few counts. The chain carries TRBV18 and TRBJ2-7; D possibly corresponds to TRBD2 (5 bases). V gave up 6 bases and J gave up 6 bases, with 15 bases separating them. CDR1 KGHSH and CDR2 LQKENI come from the germline V gene. The CDR3 covers 13 residues. The CDR3 DNA is TGTGCCAGCTCCTCGGCCGGGAAGCTCGAGCAGTACTTC. Its protein is CASSSAGKLEQYF.

This clonotype was seen only a few times. This chain joins TRBV7-9 and TRBJ2-1, with 11 positions matching TRBD2. The CDR3 runs to 16 residues. Germline CDR1 is SEHNR and CDR2 is FQNEAQ (reference sequence). The V gene end was trimmed by 1 base and the J gene end by 5 bases; junction bases not matched to a gene: 4. The CDR3 DNA reads TGTGCCAGCAGCTTAGTCGCTAGCGGGGGGAACAATGAGCAGTTCTTC. It is translated as CASSLVASGGNNEQFF.